This record looks at one T cell receptor (beta chain) sequence and its context. The antigen is not known. TCRdb called the reads again in MiXCR, with one record for every CDR3 protein. Among 250,000 to 300,000 distinct CDR3 sequences listed, roughly 9.1% were seen once. This specimen comes from a study of T cell repertoires in cytomegalovirus infection. Broader study findings: HLA-C-restricted CMV-specific TCR beta clonotypes prevailed in the ex vivo response.

There are 13 residues in the CDR3. Trimming took off 3 bases at V and 5 bases at J, with 8 bases between the two ends. Per the germline V gene, CDR1 is SGHNT and CDR2 is YYREEE (reference sequence). Material: PBMCs. The rearrangement uses TRBV5-4 and TRBJ2-2, with D perhaps matching TRBD2 (6 bases). The source is a human donor in good health (CMV status not recorded). Some clones in this sample may be carry-over from other donors' samples. This CDR3 reads CASSSGGTGELFF. CDR3 DNA: TGTGCCAGCAGCTCCGGAGGGACCGGGGAGCTGTTTTTT. Complete variable domain (other parts from reference TRBV5-4 and TRBJ2-2): ETGVTQSPTHLIKTRGQQVTLRCSSQSGHNTVSWYQQALGQGPQFIFQYYREEENGRGNFPPRFSGLQFPNYSSELNVNALELDDSALYLCASSSGGTGELFFGEGSRLTVL.